Below, 10 T cell receptor beta chains from the same sample are listed, as sequenced in a study of shared clonotypes between healthy human individuals. TCRdb's copy holds only in-frame clones and misses some; the assay was immunoSEQ multiplex PCR. The table lists approximately 480,000 clones, around 79% of them singletons. Source material: PBMCs. The origin of the receptors is a woman between 40 and 55 years old in good health. Some clones in this sample may be carry-over from other donors' samples.

The gene calls are TRBV7-9 and TRBJ2-1, with TRBD2 matching 8 bases. From germline, CDR1 is SEHNR and CDR2 FQNEAQ (reference sequence). The CDR3 extends over 15 amino acids. V was pared by 5 bases and J by 7 bases, with 10 bases of the junction left unmatched. CDR3 sequence reads: CASSPPGLAGNEQFF. CDR3 nucleotides: TGTGCCAGCAGCCCACCAGGACTAGCAGGAAATGAGCAGTTCTTC.

This clone has only one observation. The chain couples TRBV15 to TRBJ1-2; D perhaps matches TRBD1 (5 bases). This CDR3 is built from 14 residues. V was clipped by 6 bases and J by 8 bases, with 19 bases between them. Germline values: CDR1 LNHNV, CDR2 YYDKDF (reference sequence). The CDR3: CATSAGRSPWGYTF. CDR3 bases: TGTGCCACCAGTGCAGGGAGGTCCCCATGGGGCTACACCTTC.

The rearrangement joins TRBV27 to TRBJ1-5; D unclear. Germline V lookup: CDR1 MNHEY, CDR2 SMNVEV (reference sequence). Trimming removed 6 bases from V and 0 bases from J, with 6 bases in between. The CDR3 contains 13 residues. As DNA, the CDR3 is TGTGCCAGCAGGAAATATAGCAATCAGCCCCAGCATTTT. This gives the protein CASRKYSNQPQHF.

J is TRBJ2-1 and V is TRBV7-3; 9 bases fit TRBD2. CDR3 length equals 14 residues. Germline V lookup: CDR1 SGHTA, CDR2 FQGTGA. Trimming at V came to 3 bases and at J to 8 bases, leaving 5 bases not matched to a gene. Written as DNA, the CDR3 is TGTGCCAGCAGCTTTGGGATAGCGGGAGATGAGCAGTTCTTC. As protein: CASSFGIAGDEQFF.

V is TRBV21-1 and J is TRBJ2-1; the D segment call TRBD2 is taken from the table without a DNA check. TRBV21-1 counts as a pseudogene. The CDR3 contains 16 residues. The CDR3 DNA sequence: TGTGCCAGCAGCAGTAGGCAGGCTAGCGGATACAATGAGCAGTTCTTC. This translates into CASSSRQASGYNEQFF.

The chain uses TRBV5-5 and TRBJ1-2; D remains unclear. Trimming removed 3 bases at V and 2 bases at J, with 8 bases between. Germline V gives CDR1 SGHKS, CDR2 YYEKEE (reference sequence). This CDR3 is 13 amino acids long. In DNA form, the CDR3 reads TGTGCCAGCAGCTCTCTCAGGAACTATGGCTACACCTTC. This translates into CASSSLRNYGYTF.

The rearrangement links TRBV27 to TRBJ1-1; D might be TRBD1 (5 bases). The CDR3 sequence is 16 residues long. Germline loops: CDR1 MNHEY, CDR2 SMNVEV (reference sequence). V lost 6 bases to trimming and J lost 0 bases, with 17 bases between them. In DNA form, the CDR3 reads TGTGCCAGCAGGAGAGGGCAGGGAGGGTTGAACACTGAAGCTTTCTTT. This gives the protein CASRRGQGGLNTEAFF.

This clone occurred a few times. The rearrangement joins TRBV5-6 to TRBJ2-7; D tentatively fits TRBD1 or TRBD2 (6 bases each). In germline, CDR1 is SGHDT, CDR2 YYEEEE. This CDR3 is 14 amino acids long. Trimming cost V 4 bases and J 2 bases, with 13 bases left between them. CDR3 nucleotide sequence: TGTGCCAGCAGCGGAGGGGGTAAAACCTACGAGCAGTACTTC. The encoded protein is CASSGGGKTYEQYF. The full variable domain, completed using reference TRBV5-6 and TRBJ2-7, is DAGVTQSPTHLIKTRGQQVTLRCSPKSGHDTVSWYQQALGQGPQFIFQYYEEEERQRGNFPDRFSGHQFPNYSSELNVNALLLGDSALYLCASSGGGKTYEQYFGPGTRLTVT.

V gene TRBV5-4 combines with J gene TRBJ2-7, with TRBD2 identical over 9 bases. With V trimmed by 1 base and J by 4 bases, 3 bases remained unmatched. The length of the CDR3 is 14 residues. Germline CDR1 reads SGHNT; CDR2 reads YYREEE (reference sequence). CDR3 in DNA: TGTGCCAGCAGCTTGTTTAGCGGGAGTTACGAGCAGTACTTC. Its protein is CASSLFSGSYEQYF. Full variable domain (rest looked up from reference TRBV5-4 and TRBJ2-7): ETGVTQSPTHLIKTRGQQVTLRCSSQSGHNTVSWYQQALGQGPQFIFQYYREEENGRGNFPPRFSGLQFPNYSSELNVNALELDDSALYLCASSLFSGSYEQYFGPGTRLTVT.

The chain links TRBV2 to TRBJ2-1; D is perhaps TRBD1 or TRBD2 (7 bases each). There are 16 residues in the CDR3. V shed 2 bases and J shed 3 bases, with 14 bases lying between them. Per the germline V gene, CDR1 is SNHLY and CDR2 is FYNNEI. The CDR3 protein is CASSERGGGGYNEQFF. The CDR3 DNA reads TGTGCCAGCAGTGAAAGGGGAGGGGGCGGCTACAATGAGCAGTTCTTC. The full variable domain, rest sourced from reference TRBV2 and TRBJ2-1, is EPEVTQTPSHQVTQMGQEVILRCVPISNHLYFYWYRQILGQKVEFLVSFYNNEISEKSEIFDDQFSVERPDGSNFTLKIRSTKLEDSAMYFCASSERGGGGYNEQFFGPGTRLTVL.